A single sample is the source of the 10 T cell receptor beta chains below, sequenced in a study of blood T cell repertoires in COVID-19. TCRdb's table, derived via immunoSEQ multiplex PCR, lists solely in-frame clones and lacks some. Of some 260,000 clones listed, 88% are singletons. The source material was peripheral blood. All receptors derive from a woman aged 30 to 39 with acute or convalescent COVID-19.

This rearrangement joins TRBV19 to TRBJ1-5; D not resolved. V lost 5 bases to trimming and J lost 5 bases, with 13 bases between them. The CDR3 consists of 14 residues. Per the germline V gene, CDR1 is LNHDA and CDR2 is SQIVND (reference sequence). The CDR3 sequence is CASSRVFRDQPQHF. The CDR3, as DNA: TGTGCCAGTAGTCGGGTTTTTCGGGATCAGCCCCAGCATTTT.

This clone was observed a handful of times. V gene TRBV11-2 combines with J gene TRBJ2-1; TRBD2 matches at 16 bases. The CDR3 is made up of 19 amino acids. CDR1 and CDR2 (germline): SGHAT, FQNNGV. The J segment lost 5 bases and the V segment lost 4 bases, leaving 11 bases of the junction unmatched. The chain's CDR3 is CASSSPSGLAGGRNNEQFF. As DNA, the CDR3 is TGTGCCAGCAGCTCACCGTCGGGACTAGCGGGAGGGAGGAACAATGAGCAGTTCTTC.

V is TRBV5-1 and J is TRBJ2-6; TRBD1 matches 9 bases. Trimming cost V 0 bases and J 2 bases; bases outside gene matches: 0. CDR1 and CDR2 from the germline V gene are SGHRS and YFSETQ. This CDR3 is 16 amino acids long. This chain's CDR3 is CASSLGQGAGANVLTF. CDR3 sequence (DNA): TGCGCCAGCAGCTTGGGACAGGGGGCTGGGGCCAACGTCCTGACTTTC.

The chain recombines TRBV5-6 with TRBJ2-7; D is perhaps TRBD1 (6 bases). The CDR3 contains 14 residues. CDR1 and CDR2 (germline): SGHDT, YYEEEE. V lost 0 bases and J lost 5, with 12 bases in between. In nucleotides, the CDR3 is TGTGCCAGCAGCTTGGGACAGGTGGTCCACGAGCAGTACTTC. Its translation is CASSLGQVVHEQYF.

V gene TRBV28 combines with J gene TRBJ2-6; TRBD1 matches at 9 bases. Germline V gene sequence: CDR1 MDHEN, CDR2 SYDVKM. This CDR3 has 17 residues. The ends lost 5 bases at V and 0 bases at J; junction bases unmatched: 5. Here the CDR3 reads CASSPDRGSSGANVLTF. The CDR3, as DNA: TGTGCCAGCAGTCCGGACAGGGGAAGCTCTGGGGCCAACGTCCTGACTTTC. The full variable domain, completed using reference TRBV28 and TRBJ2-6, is DVKVTQSSRYLVKRTGEKVFLECVQDMDHENMFWYRQDPGLGLRLIYFSYDVKMKEKGDIPEGYSVSREKKERFSLILESASTNQTSMYLCASSPDRGSSGANVLTFGAGSRLTVL.

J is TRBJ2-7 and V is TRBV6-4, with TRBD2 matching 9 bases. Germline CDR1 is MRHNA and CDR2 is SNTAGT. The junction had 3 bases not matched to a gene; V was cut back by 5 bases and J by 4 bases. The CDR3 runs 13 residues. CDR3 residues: CASSLREGYEQYF. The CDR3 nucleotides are TGTGCCAGCAGTTTGCGGGAGGGTTACGAGCAGTACTTC.

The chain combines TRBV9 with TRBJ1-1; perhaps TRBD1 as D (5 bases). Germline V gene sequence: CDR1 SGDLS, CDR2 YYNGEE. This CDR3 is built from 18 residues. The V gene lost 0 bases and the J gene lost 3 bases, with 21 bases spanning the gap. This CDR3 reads CASSVVARVPGGDTEAFF. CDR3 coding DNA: TGTGCCAGCAGCGTAGTGGCCCGGGTACCCGGAGGGGACACTGAAGCTTTCTTT.

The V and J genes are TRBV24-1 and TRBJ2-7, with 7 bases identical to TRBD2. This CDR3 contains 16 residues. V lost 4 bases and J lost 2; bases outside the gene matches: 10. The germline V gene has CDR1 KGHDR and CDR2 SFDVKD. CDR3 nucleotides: TGTGCCACCAGTGACCCTGGCGGGGGACGCCCCTACGAGCAGTACTTC. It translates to CATSDPGGGRPYEQYF.

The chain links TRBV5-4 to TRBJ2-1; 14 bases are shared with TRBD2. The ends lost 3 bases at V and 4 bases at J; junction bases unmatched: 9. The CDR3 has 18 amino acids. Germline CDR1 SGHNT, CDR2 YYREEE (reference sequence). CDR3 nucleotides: TGTGCCAGCAGCTACCGACTAGCGGGAGGGCCTAGATACAATGAGCAGTTCTTC. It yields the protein CASSYRLAGGPRYNEQFF.

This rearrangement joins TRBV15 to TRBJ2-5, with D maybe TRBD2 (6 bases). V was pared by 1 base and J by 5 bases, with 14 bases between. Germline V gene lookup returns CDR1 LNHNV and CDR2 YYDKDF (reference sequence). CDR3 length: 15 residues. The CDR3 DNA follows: TGTGCCACCAGCAGAGCCCGGGACTCCTGGGAGACCCAGTACTTC. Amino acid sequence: CATSRARDSWETQYF.